This T cell receptor beta chain was recorded in a study of identical twins. Study-level results: Beta out-of-frame twin sharing showed a weaker excess. Abundant beta clonotypes from cord blood had fewer insertions, unlike memory repertoires, which showed none. Compared with models, monozygotic twins showed more out-of-frame TCR alpha sharing.

Unique molecular identifiers were present on the cDNA, which also gained a universal primer site by template switching. TCRdb reanalysed the 5' RACE reads using MiXCR and keeps one entry per CDR3 protein. The sample contains more than 200,000 distinct CDR3 sequences, roughly 9.4% of which appear only once. Regarding this clonotype: Its antigen remains unidentified.

The source is a woman between 18 and 29 years old in good health. The sequenced sample consisted of memory (CD45RO+) T cells sorted from blood.

The CDR3 DNA sequence: TGTGCCTGGAGTGGGGCCGGGAGGAGCACAGATACGCAGTATTTT. Its translation: CAWSGAGRSTDTQYF. V is TRBV30 and J is TRBJ2-3; the match to TRBD2 covers 7 bases. CDR1 is GTSNPN, CDR2 SVGIG, per germline (reference sequence). CDR3 length: 15 residues. V gave up 1 base and J gave up 0 bases; unmatched junction bases: 4.